The clone carrying this T cell receptor beta chain was counted only a few times. The antigen is unknown. The data were taken from a study of STAT5B mutations in CD4+ large granular lymphocyte leukemia. Study findings and constraints: About a quarter of private leukemic clonotypes occurred rarely in other patients' non-leukemic repertoires. The CD4+ versus CD8+ T-LGLL clonality difference may reflect limited sample size. Compared with healthy controls (2/35), patient top clones favored TRBV06 (8/27).

Data came from immunoSEQ multiplex PCR; TCRdb stores just in-frame clones and leaves some out. The table shows approximately 24,000 clones, with about four fifths occurring only once. Germline V gives CDR1 SGHTA, CDR2 FQGNSA. This CDR3 spans 17 amino acids. J gave up 0 bases and V 8 bases, and 11 bases lay outside the gene matches. Sample: CD4+ T cells from blood buffy coats. The chain couples TRBV7-2 to TRBJ2-1; 9 nucleotides align to TRBD1. This clonotype was obtained from a human donor in good health. CDR3 residues: CASRDMRDRASYNEQFF. The CDR3 nucleotides read TGTGCCAGCCGGGACATGCGGGACAGGGCCTCCTACAATGAGCAGTTCTTC.